This entry lists 3 T cell receptor beta chains sequenced from one sample in a study of graft-versus-host responses after intestinal transplantation. No antigens are known for them. Sequencing was performed with immunoSEQ multiplex PCR; in TCRdb, only in-frame clones are kept and a portion is missing. In the table there are over 100,000 clones, approximately 96% of which are singletons. The sequencing here drew on unstimulated CD8+ T cells sorted from spleen or lymph node cells, taken before intestinal transplant. Receptor source: a human donor who received an intestinal transplant.

The rearrangement links TRBV5-1 to TRBJ2-7; maybe TRBD2 (6 bases). Germline CDR1 SGHRS, CDR2 YFSETQ. V lost 2 bases, J lost 4 bases, and 25 bases lay in between. The CDR3 runs 18 residues. CDR3 nucleotide sequence: TGCGCCAGCAGCTTATATGGTGGTACGGGACTCCGAGAGTACGAGCAGTACTTC. Its protein product is CASSLYGGTGLREYEQYF.

The chain is built from TRBV27 and TRBJ2-7, with 12 nucleotides matching TRBD2. Trimming cost V 3 bases and J 2 bases; bases outside gene matches: 11. Per the germline V gene, CDR1 is MNHEY and CDR2 is SMNVEV (reference sequence). The CDR3 has 18 residues. The CDR3, as DNA: TGTGCCAGCAGTTTCTCTAGCGGGAGGGCTATATCCCCCTACGAGCAGTACTTC. It specifies CASSFSSGRAISPYEQYF.

The chain recombines TRBV9 with TRBJ2-7; TRBD1 matches at 9 bases. Trimming cost V 4 bases and J 6 bases; bases outside gene matches: 5. Germline loops: CDR1 SGDLS, CDR2 YYNGEE. This CDR3 contains 13 residues. CDR3 in DNA: TGTGCCAGCAGCTCGGGGACAGGGACCGAGCAGTACTTC. Its translation: CASSSGTGTEQYF.